Listed below are T cell receptor beta chains from one sample, sequenced in a study of blood T cell repertoires in COVID-19. Sequencing was performed with immunoSEQ multiplex PCR; in TCRdb, only in-frame clones are kept and a portion is missing. The data show tens of thousands of clones, with about 85% seen just once and less than 15% held by the top ten. Sequenced: peripheral blood. These receptors all stem from a woman aged 70-85 years in a cohort sampled during active COVID-19. CDR3s include the opening cysteine and the closing phenylalanine or tryptophan. The D gene is left open where the match is weak. Some rows have no size entry. The others give once, few or many, or a class for an expanded clone.

D	V	J	size	DNA	CDR3
.	TRBV28	TRBJ1-5	.	TGTGCCAGCAGTTATAGCCATAGCAATCAGCCCCAGCATTTT	CASSYSHSNQPQHF
.	TRBV19	TRBJ1-2	.	TGTGCCACCCATGAAGGGAGAGCTAACTATGGCTACACCTTC	CATHEGRANYGYTF
.	TRBV27	TRBJ1-1	.	TGTGCCAGCAGCGTCGGGGGCACTGAAGCTTTCTTT	CASSVGGTEAFF
TRBD1	TRBV28	TRBJ2-6	.	TGTGCCAGCAGCTCTAGGACAGGCCGCCCTGGGGCCAACGTCCTGACTTTC	CASSSRTGRPGANVLTF
.	TRBV3-1/TRBV3-2	TRBJ1-1	.	TGTGCCAGCAGCCAAGAGGGAGGGACTGAAGCTTTCTTT	CASSQEGGTEAFF
.	TRBV6-6	TRBJ2-7	.	TGTGCCAGCAGTCTCCGTCCCCGCAGGGTCCCAAGTTATTGGGAGCAGTACTTC	CASSLRPRRVPSYWEQYF
.	TRBV28	TRBJ1-5	once	TGTGCCAGCTACGACCACAAAACAGGGTATGGCAATCAGCCCCAGCATTTT	CASYDHKTGYGNQPQHF
TRBD1	TRBV19	TRBJ2-2	.	TGTGCCAGTAGTACGGGACAGGGGGGGACCGGGGAGCTGTTTTTT	CASSTGQGGTGELFF
.	TRBV6-5	TRBJ1-4	.	TGTGCCAGCGGGAAGACAGGTCCGTGGGAAAAACTGTTTTTT	CASGKTGPWEKLFF
.	TRBV7-2	TRBJ1-1	few	TGTGCCAGCAGTCCAGCGGCGGGGGGTTTTGAAGCTTTCTTT	CASSPAAGGFEAFF
.	TRBV6-5	TRBJ1-6	.	TGTGCCAGCAGTCGACAGGATAATTCACCCCTCCACTTT	CASSRQDNSPLHF
.	TRBV19	TRBJ1-3	.	TGTGCCAGTTCGACAGGTCACTCTGGAAACACCATATATTTT	CASSTGHSGNTIYF
TRBD1	TRBV4-3	TRBJ2-3	.	TGCGCCAGCAGCCAAGTAGGGACAGCCACAGATACGCAGTATTTT	CASSQVGTATDTQYF
TRBD2	TRBV28	TRBJ2-3	.	TGTGCCAGCAGTTTAGGGGGACTAGTCTCCGGCACAGATACGCAGTATTTT	CASSLGGLVSGTDTQYF
TRBD2	TRBV3-1/TRBV3-2	TRBJ2-1	.	TGTGCCAGCAGCCCGCTCGATACCGGGGGGGCCAATGAGCAGTTCTTC	CASSPLDTGGANEQFF
.	TRBV29-1	TRBJ1-1	.	TGCAGCGTTGACAGGCAGGTTACTGAAGCTTTCTTT	CSVDRQVTEAFF
TRBD1	TRBV6-6	TRBJ1-4	.	TGTGCCAGCAGTGGGACAGTAAAGGGAGAAAAACTGTTTTTT	CASSGTVKGEKLFF
TRBD2	TRBV12-3/TRBV12-4	TRBJ2-3	.	TGTGCCAGCAGCTCAGAGGTCGGGAGGTGGTATTTT	CASSSEVGRWYF
TRBD1	TRBV2	TRBJ1-1	.	TGTGCCAGCAGTGAAGCGCAGGGACAGGGCACTGAAGCTTTCTTT	CASSEAQGQGTEAFF
.	TRBV5-4	TRBJ1-1	.	TGTGCCAGCAGCCCTGATGGGAGGCGGAACACTGAAGCTTTCTTT	CASSPDGRRNTEAFF
.	TRBV30	TRBJ2-7	few	TGTGCCTGGAGTACATATGCGGGCGAGCAGTACTTC	CAWSTYAGEQYF
.	TRBV30	TRBJ1-1	.	TGTGCCTGGAGTGTACGGGGCAGGGGTTGGACGGAAGCTTTCTTT	CAWSVRGRGWTEAFF
TRBD2	TRBV10-3	TRBJ2-2	.	TGTGCCACGACCGAGCGGGAGGTCGGGGAGCTGTTTTTT	CATTEREVGELFF
.	TRBV4-3	TRBJ2-1	.	TGCGCCAGCAGCCAAGATTGGGGAGTGGGCAGGGGAGACAATGAGCAGTTCTTC	CASSQDWGVGRGDNEQFF
TRBD2	TRBV28	TRBJ2-1	.	TGTGCCAGCAGTCCCCCCCCCGGGACTATTGAGCAGTTCTTC	CASSPPPGTIEQFF
.	TRBV7-9	TRBJ2-5	.	TGTGCCAGCAGCTTAGGGGACTTCCAAGAGACCCAGTACTTC	CASSLGDFQETQYF
.	TRBV7-9	TRBJ1-2	.	TGTGCCAGCAGCTTAGCGGCCCTTATACATGGCTACACCTTC	CASSLAALIHGYTF
TRBD2	TRBV5-1	TRBJ2-7	.	TGCGCCAGCAGCTTGGGGACTAGCGGGTTCTACGAGCAGTACTTC	CASSLGTSGFYEQYF
TRBD2	TRBV3-1/TRBV3-2	TRBJ2-1	.	TGTGCCAGCAGCCTCTGGACTAGAGATGAGCAGTTCTTC	CASSLWTRDEQFF
TRBD1	TRBV19	TRBJ1-5	.	TGTGCCAGTAGTACTACAGGGGGCGGGCAGCCCCAGCATTTT	CASSTTGGGQPQHF
.	TRBV11-2	TRBJ2-5	.	TGTGCCAGCAGCTTACAGGGGCGTGAGACCCAGTACTTC	CASSLQGRETQYF
TRBD1	TRBV28	TRBJ2-7	.	TGTGCCAGCAATCGGGGACAGGCGGAATACGAGCAGTACTTC	CASNRGQAEYEQYF
TRBD1	TRBV6-5	TRBJ1-1	.	TGTGCCAGCAGCGCCGACAGGGGTGACACTGAAGCTTTCTTT	CASSADRGDTEAFF
TRBD1	TRBV2	TRBJ2-7	.	TGTGCCAGCAGTGGCCCAGGGACAGGGGGCGTCGAGCAGTACTTC	CASSGPGTGGVEQYF
TRBD2	TRBV28	TRBJ2-5	once	TGTGCCAGCAGCCGGACTAGCTTAAGAGAGACCCAGTACTTC	CASSRTSLRETQYF
TRBD2	TRBV19	TRBJ2-5	.	TGTGCCACCAAGACTAGCGGGAGACGAGAGACCCAGTACTTC	CATKTSGRRETQYF
.	TRBV2	TRBJ2-7	.	TGTGCCAGCAGTGGACTAGCCTACGAGCAGTACTTC	CASSGLAYEQYF
.	TRBV19	TRBJ2-5	.	TGTGCCACTAGGGACCCACTAGGGGAGACCCAGTACTTC	CATRDPLGETQYF
.	TRBV28	TRBJ2-2	.	TGTGCCAGCAGCCCGGGCTTCAGGGCCGGGGAGCTGTTTTTT	CASSPGFRAGELFF
TRBD2	TRBV10-1	TRBJ2-1	.	TGCGCCAGCAGTGGGGCTAGCGGGGGGAGCTCCTACAATGAGCAGTTCTTC	CASSGASGGSSYNEQFF
TRBD2	TRBV19	TRBJ2-7	.	TGTGCCAGTAGTCCCGGGACTACCGACTGGGAGCAGTACTTC	CASSPGTTDWEQYF
.	TRBV5-5	TRBJ2-3	.	TGTGCCAGCAGCTTGGGGTACGGGGATACGCAGTATTTT	CASSLGYGDTQYF
.	TRBV28	TRBJ1-2	.	TGTGCCAGCAGTTCAGGGTCAGGGTACTATGGCTACACCTTC	CASSSGSGYYGYTF
.	TRBV28	TRBJ1-1	.	TGTGCCAGCAGAGAACCTACCAGCGACGGGAACACTGAAGCTTTCTTT	CASREPTSDGNTEAFF
.	TRBV28	TRBJ1-1	once	TGTGCCAGCAGTTTACCGGTAGTTATGAACACTGAAGCTTTCTTT	CASSLPVVMNTEAFF
.	TRBV27	TRBJ2-7	.	TGTGCCAGCAGTTTATCCCCCGGGAGCCCCTACGAGCAGTACTTC	CASSLSPGSPYEQYF
TRBD2	TRBV5-5	TRBJ2-5	.	TGTGCCAGCAGCGGCTCCGGGAGGGAGACCCAGTACTTC	CASSGSGRETQYF
.	TRBV7-9	TRBJ2-3	.	TGTGCCAGCAGCTTAAGACGTGGCGGCCGCACAGATACGCAGTATTTT	CASSLRRGGRTDTQYF
TRBD2	TRBV6-5	TRBJ2-1	once	TGTGCCAGCAGTCATGGGACTACTTGGGATGAGCAGTTCTTC	CASSHGTTWDEQFF
.	TRBV19	TRBJ1-5	.	TGTGCCAGTAATGGGGGGTTTTATAGCAATCAGCCCCAGCATTTT	CASNGGFYSNQPQHF
.	TRBV7-9	TRBJ1-6	.	TGTGCCAGCAGCTTAGGGCCAGGGCCCTTTTCACCCCTCCACTTT	CASSLGPGPFSPLHF
.	TRBV3-1/TRBV3-2	TRBJ1-1	.	TGTGCCAGCAGCCAAGGAGGAGGAAACACTGAAGCTTTCTTT	CASSQGGGNTEAFF